A selection of T cell receptor beta chains follows, all from one sample in a study of blood T cell repertoires in COVID-19. Repertoires were generated with immunoSEQ multiplex PCR, while TCRdb's copy carries only in-frame clones and drops some. The data show around 21,000 clones, approximately 81% seen once. The sample comprised peripheral blood. These receptors were taken from a middle-aged man with acute or convalescent COVID-19. Both conserved end residues are part of each CDR3. Fields, in order: D gene, V gene, J gene, clone size, CDR3 DNA, CDR3 protein. The D gene is left open where the match is weak. Clone size is not always given. Where it is, it says once, few, many or a class for expanded clones.

D gene: -
V gene: TRBV10-3
J gene: TRBJ1-6
clone size: -
CDR3 DNA: TGTGCCATCAGTGGAGAAAGCTCCTATAATTCACCCCTCCACTTT
CDR3 protein: CAISGESSYNSPLHF

D gene: TRBD1
V gene: TRBV7-3
J gene: TRBJ1-6
clone size: once
CDR3 DNA: TGTGCCAGCAGCGCCACAGGGGGAAGTTCACCCCTCCACTTT
CDR3 protein: CASSATGGSSPLHF

D gene: TRBD1
V gene: TRBV19
J gene: TRBJ1-2
clone size: -
CDR3 DNA: TGTGCCAGTAGTGCCTACGGACAGGGGGTTTTCACTAACTATGGCTACACCTTC
CDR3 protein: CASSAYGQGVFTNYGYTF

D gene: -
V gene: TRBV6-1
J gene: TRBJ1-1
clone size: -
CDR3 DNA: TGTGCCAGCAGTGAAGAAGGTAGGGGGTCTGAAGCTTTCTTT
CDR3 protein: CASSEEGRGSEAFF

D gene: TRBD2
V gene: TRBV4-2
J gene: TRBJ2-7
clone size: -
CDR3 DNA: TGTGCCAGCAGCCAAGATCTTGGTAGGGGACTACCTACCTACGAGCAGTACTTC
CDR3 protein: CASSQDLGRGLPTYEQYF

D gene: -
V gene: TRBV12-3/TRBV12-4
J gene: TRBJ1-2
clone size: -
CDR3 DNA: TGTGCCAGCAGCGCCGGAGGGGGCTACACCTTC
CDR3 protein: CASSAGGGYTF

D gene: -
V gene: TRBV7-2
J gene: TRBJ2-1
clone size: -
CDR3 DNA: TGTGCCAGCAGCCCTAGAGGCAGGGTGAGAAATGAGCAGTTCTTC
CDR3 protein: CASSPRGRVRNEQFF

D gene: TRBD1
V gene: TRBV11-1
J gene: TRBJ2-1
clone size: -
CDR3 DNA: TGTGCCAGCAGCTCCGGGCTTAGGGACAGGGAAGATGAGCAGTTCTTC
CDR3 protein: CASSSGLRDREDEQFF

D gene: -
V gene: TRBV19
J gene: TRBJ2-5
clone size: -
CDR3 DNA: TGTGCCAGTAGTATCGAGGGATCGGAGACCCAGTACTTC
CDR3 protein: CASSIEGSETQYF

D gene: TRBD2
V gene: TRBV19
J gene: TRBJ2-2
clone size: -
CDR3 DNA: TGTGCCAGTAGTATATCGACTAGCGCGAACACCGGGGAGCTGTTTTTT
CDR3 protein: CASSISTSANTGELFF

D gene: -
V gene: TRBV9
J gene: TRBJ1-3
clone size: -
CDR3 DNA: TGTGCCAGCAGCGTTGGGGAGAGAAACACCATATATTTT
CDR3 protein: CASSVGERNTIYF

D gene: TRBD1
V gene: TRBV10-3
J gene: TRBJ2-1
clone size: -
CDR3 DNA: TGTGCCATCACCCAGGGGGACAGCAATGAGCAGTTCTTC
CDR3 protein: CAITQGDSNEQFF

D gene: TRBD2
V gene: TRBV14
J gene: TRBJ2-1
clone size: few
CDR3 DNA: TGTGCCAGCAGCCAATCAGAGCGGGGGCCACTAACGGAGCAGTTCTTC
CDR3 protein: CASSQSERGPLTEQFF

D gene: -
V gene: TRBV7-9
J gene: TRBJ1-2
clone size: -
CDR3 DNA: TGTGCCAGCAGCTCGGCGGGGACGCGAGGCTATGGCTACACCTTC
CDR3 protein: CASSSAGTRGYGYTF

D gene: TRBD1
V gene: TRBV19
J gene: TRBJ1-5
clone size: few
CDR3 DNA: TGTGCCAGTAGTAACAGGGGGTATCAGCCCCAGCATTTT
CDR3 protein: CASSNRGYQPQHF

D gene: -
V gene: TRBV5-1
J gene: TRBJ2-3
clone size: -
CDR3 DNA: TGCGCCAGCAGCTTGGTGGCGGGGGCCGACACAGATACGCAGTATTTT
CDR3 protein: CASSLVAGADTDTQYF

D gene: -
V gene: TRBV5-6
J gene: TRBJ1-1
clone size: -
CDR3 DNA: TGTGCCAGCAGCTCACAGAACCAACCCTTGAACACTGAAGCTTTCTTT
CDR3 protein: CASSSQNQPLNTEAFF

D gene: -
V gene: TRBV9
J gene: TRBJ1-5
clone size: -
CDR3 DNA: TGTGCCAGCAGCGTAGGAGCGTATAGCAATCAGCCCCAGCATTTT
CDR3 protein: CASSVGAYSNQPQHF

D gene: -
V gene: TRBV29-1
J gene: TRBJ1-2
clone size: -
CDR3 DNA: TGCAGCGTTGAAGGGACAGCTAACTATGGCTACACCTTC
CDR3 protein: CSVEGTANYGYTF

D gene: TRBD2
V gene: TRBV12-5
J gene: TRBJ2-3
clone size: -
CDR3 DNA: TGTGCTAGTGGTCATAGCGGGCGGGATACGCAGTATTTT
CDR3 protein: CASGHSGRDTQYF

D gene: -
V gene: TRBV30
J gene: TRBJ2-7
clone size: -
CDR3 DNA: TGTGCCTGGACGACAGGCTCCTACGAGCAGTACTTC
CDR3 protein: CAWTTGSYEQYF

D gene: -
V gene: TRBV6-5
J gene: TRBJ1-6
clone size: -
CDR3 DNA: TGTGCCAGCAGTTGGCCCAATTCACCCCTCCACTTT
CDR3 protein: CASSWPNSPLHF

D gene: TRBD1
V gene: TRBV3-1/TRBV3-2
J gene: TRBJ1-1
clone size: medium-sized
CDR3 DNA: TGTGCCAGCAGCCAAGCAGGCTCAGGGGGCTATTTGAACACTGAAGCTTTCTTT
CDR3 protein: CASSQAGSGGYLNTEAFF

D gene: -
V gene: TRBV11-2
J gene: TRBJ2-3
clone size: -
CDR3 DNA: TGTGCCAGCAGCTTGGTACTCAGCACAGATACGCAGTATTTT
CDR3 protein: CASSLVLSTDTQYF

D gene: -
V gene: TRBV2
J gene: TRBJ1-3
clone size: -
CDR3 DNA: TGTGCCAGCAGGCTTGAGCTTCTCTCTGGAAACACCATATATTTT
CDR3 protein: CASRLELLSGNTIYF

D gene: -
V gene: TRBV19
J gene: TRBJ2-2
clone size: -
CDR3 DNA: TGTGCCAGTAGTATGGGCCAGAACACCGGGGAGCTGTTTTTT
CDR3 protein: CASSMGQNTGELFF

D gene: -
V gene: TRBV5-1
J gene: TRBJ2-2
clone size: -
CDR3 DNA: TGCGCCAGCAGCTTAGTCAGGATGAACACCGGGGAGCTGTTTTTT
CDR3 protein: CASSLVRMNTGELFF

D gene: -
V gene: TRBV7-2
J gene: TRBJ1-2
clone size: -
CDR3 DNA: TGTGCCAGCAGCTCCCCCCCCACATTCCTCTACACCTTC
CDR3 protein: CASSSPPTFLYTF

D gene: TRBD1
V gene: TRBV24-1
J gene: TRBJ2-2
clone size: -
CDR3 DNA: TGTGCCACCAGTGATTTGGGGCCCCGACAGGGAGCAAACACCGGGGAGCTGTTTTTT
CDR3 protein: CATSDLGPRQGANTGELFF

D gene: -
V gene: TRBV11-2
J gene: TRBJ2-7
clone size: -
CDR3 DNA: TGTGCCAGCAGCTGGATGGAGGGAAACGAGCAGTACTTC
CDR3 protein: CASSWMEGNEQYF

D gene: -
V gene: TRBV4-1
J gene: TRBJ1-3
clone size: -
CDR3 DNA: TGCGCCAGCAGCCACTCACGGCAGGGGGGAAACACCATATATTTT
CDR3 protein: CASSHSRQGGNTIYF

D gene: -
V gene: TRBV14
J gene: TRBJ1-6
clone size: -
CDR3 DNA: TGTGCCAGCAGCCCGGGACTGTTTAATTCACCCCTCCACTTT
CDR3 protein: CASSPGLFNSPLHF

D gene: TRBD2
V gene: TRBV2
J gene: TRBJ2-1
clone size: -
CDR3 DNA: TGTGCCAGCAGTGAAGACGGGCGGGAGGGGTTCTTC
CDR3 protein: CASSEDGREGFF

D gene: TRBD1
V gene: TRBV7-9
J gene: TRBJ1-6
clone size: once
CDR3 DNA: TGTGCCAGCAGCTTAGATCAACTGATGGGGGACAGCAATTCACCCCTCCACTTT
CDR3 protein: CASSLDQLMGDSNSPLHF

D gene: -
V gene: TRBV4-2
J gene: TRBJ1-3
clone size: -
CDR3 DNA: TGTGCCAGCAGCCAAGGGGGGACACTCAACTGGGGAAACACCATATATTTT
CDR3 protein: CASSQGGTLNWGNTIYF

D gene: -
V gene: TRBV18
J gene: TRBJ1-6
clone size: -
CDR3 DNA: TGTGCCAGCTCACCTATAAGGACAGATAATTCACCCCTCCACTTT
CDR3 protein: CASSPIRTDNSPLHF

D gene: TRBD2
V gene: TRBV4-2
J gene: TRBJ2-2
clone size: -
CDR3 DNA: TGTGCCAGCTCGACGGGAGGGGTCACCGGGGAGCTGTTTTTT
CDR3 protein: CASSTGGVTGELFF

D gene: TRBD1
V gene: TRBV19
J gene: TRBJ1-1
clone size: -
CDR3 DNA: TGTGCCAGTAGTAATGACAGGGGTGGAAATACTGAAGCTTTCTTT
CDR3 protein: CASSNDRGGNTEAFF

D gene: -
V gene: TRBV24-1
J gene: TRBJ2-2
clone size: -
CDR3 DNA: TGTGCCACCAGACCTACCAAGCCGAACACCGGGGAGCTGTTTTTT
CDR3 protein: CATRPTKPNTGELFF

D gene: -
V gene: TRBV30
J gene: TRBJ1-2
clone size: -
CDR3 DNA: TGTGCCGAAAGAAGCTCTAACTATGGCTACACCTTC
CDR3 protein: CAERSSNYGYTF

D gene: TRBD1
V gene: TRBV2
J gene: TRBJ1-2
clone size: -
CDR3 DNA: TGTGCCAGCAGTGAAGGGGGACCGGGACAGGGACGTGACTATGGCTACACCTTC
CDR3 protein: CASSEGGPGQGRDYGYTF

D gene: TRBD2
V gene: TRBV19
J gene: TRBJ2-5
clone size: -
CDR3 DNA: TGTGCCAGTACCTATACCGGGGGGTTCGGAGAGACCCAGTACTTC
CDR3 protein: CASTYTGGFGETQYF

D gene: -
V gene: TRBV2
J gene: TRBJ1-5
clone size: -
CDR3 DNA: TGTGCCAGCAGTGGGGGGCGACCGAGGGATCAGCCCCAGCATTTT
CDR3 protein: CASSGGRPRDQPQHF

D gene: -
V gene: TRBV6-5
J gene: TRBJ1-2
clone size: few
CDR3 DNA: TGTGCCAGCAGTTACCGGGATCTCAACCGGGATGGCTACACCTTC
CDR3 protein: CASSYRDLNRDGYTF

D gene: -
V gene: TRBV10-2
J gene: TRBJ2-2
clone size: -
CDR3 DNA: TGCGCCAGCCACAGACCGGACACCGGGGAGCTGTTTTTT
CDR3 protein: CASHRPDTGELFF

D gene: TRBD2
V gene: TRBV5-5
J gene: TRBJ2-5
clone size: -
CDR3 DNA: TGTGCCAGCAGCACCGCCGGGACTAGGGAAGAGACCCAGTACTTC
CDR3 protein: CASSTAGTREETQYF

D gene: -
V gene: TRBV6-5
J gene: TRBJ1-6
clone size: few
CDR3 DNA: TGTGCCAGCAGTCCCCCCCAGAATAATTCACCCCTCCACTTT
CDR3 protein: CASSPPQNNSPLHF

D gene: TRBD1
V gene: TRBV4-2
J gene: TRBJ1-2
clone size: -
CDR3 DNA: TGTGCCAGCAGCCGAGGAACTGCGGACAGGGGGAGGGATGGCTACACCTTC
CDR3 protein: CASSRGTADRGRDGYTF

D gene: -
V gene: TRBV24-1
J gene: TRBJ2-3
clone size: -
CDR3 DNA: TGTGCCACCAGTGATCCCCAGCCGGGAACTAGCACAGATACGCAGTATTTT
CDR3 protein: CATSDPQPGTSTDTQYF

D gene: -
V gene: TRBV5-1
J gene: TRBJ1-6
clone size: -
CDR3 DNA: TGCGCCAGCAGCTTAGAACTAGGCTCCTATAATTCACCCCTCCACTTT
CDR3 protein: CASSLELGSYNSPLHF

D gene: -
V gene: TRBV5-1
J gene: TRBJ2-5
clone size: -
CDR3 DNA: TGCGCCAGCAGCTTAGCGGAACAAGAGACCCAGTACTTC
CDR3 protein: CASSLAEQETQYF

D gene: TRBD1
V gene: TRBV28
J gene: TRBJ2-6
clone size: -
CDR3 DNA: TGTGCCAGCACTAGACAGGGACCTGGGGCCAACGTCCTGACTTTC
CDR3 protein: CASTRQGPGANVLTF

D gene: -
V gene: TRBV19
J gene: TRBJ1-1
clone size: -
CDR3 DNA: TGTGCCAGTAGAAAACTTGCGAACACTGAAGCTTTCTTT
CDR3 protein: CASRKLANTEAFF